The T cell receptor beta chain described here comes from a study of shared clonotypes between healthy human individuals. Study summary: A donor's plate count was three for CD4 naive and three for CD4 memory; CD8 naive had two and CD8 memory one.

The CDR3 has 11 residues. From germline, CDR1 is SGHTA and CDR2 FQGNSA. Trimming left V 5 bases short and J 2 bases short, with 4 bases between. Comments on this clone: The antigen remains unidentified. Within the sample, other DNA sequences also encode this same CDR3.

The protocol was immunoSEQ multiplex PCR, while the TCRdb copy is restricted to in-frame clones and leaves out a portion. The sample yields 2 million to 2.5 million clones, roughly 91% seen once. The naive CD8 fraction comprised CD45RO-negative cells positively selected for CCR7 and excluded terminally differentiated effector memory CD45RA+ cells. Broader study findings: What naive subsets generally showed was a larger estimated richness than memory subsets showed. Rarefaction indicated that sorted-subset sequencing remained incomplete although depth was large.

The V and J genes are TRBV7-2 and TRBJ2-7; D gene ambiguous. Sequencing input: naive CD8+ T cells from PBMCs. The clonotype was recovered from a man younger than 35 in good health. Some clones in this sample may be carry-over from other donors' samples. The CDR3 nucleotides are TGTGCCAGCAGCGTAACCTACGAGCAGTACTTC. It is translated as CASSVTYEQYF.